This T cell receptor (beta chain) was recorded in a study of blood T cell repertoires in COVID-19. Background on the study: The United States, Italy and Spain supplied acute and convalescent COVID-19 samples. T cells, B-cell-depleted T cells, or PBMCs supplied cDNA or gDNA.

Germline CDR1 reads MDHEN; CDR2 reads SYDVKM. The CDR3 extends over 13 amino acids. Trimming left V 7 bases short and J 10 bases short, with 16 bases between. Patients at the Seattle site were enrolled during active infection and followed longitudinally. In the original processing: Amplification of reference gene primers provided the estimated nucleated cell counts. Profiled with immunoSEQ multiplex PCR; TCRdb holds only in-frame clones, not every one. V and J calls and clone size are as listed in that table; D and trimming were resolved from the DNA. The sample yields some 290,000 clones, 89% seen once.

This rearrangement joins TRBV28 to TRBJ1-4; no clear D. The source is a woman aged 30 to 39 with COVID-19, enrolled during active disease. The material sequenced was peripheral blood. CDR3 sequence reads: CASTSGLGGKLFF. As DNA, the CDR3 is TGTGCCAGCACCTCTGGGCTAGGAGGAAAACTGTTTTTT.